The 13 T cell receptor beta chains presented below share a single source sample, sequenced in a study of blood T cells in healthy people across ages. A sample-barcoded 5' primer and a J-beta primer mix were used in a second PCR of roughly 7 to 11 cycles. TCRdb ran MiXCR on the 5' RACE reads and lists one entry per CDR3 protein. The sample consists of some 1.5 million distinct CDR3 sequences, approximately 30% of them appearing once. The sequencing input was blood. The receptors were sampled from a woman aged 30 to 39 in good health.

Concerning this clonotype itself: One junction end disagrees with the germline gene, perhaps due to a read error. This rearrangement joins TRBV4-3 to TRBJ1-2; D gene unclear. Per the germline V gene, CDR1 is LGHNA and CDR2 is YSLEER. The CDR3 spans 16 residues. The CDR3 coding sequence is TGCGCCAGCGGCCAAGTTTTCGAGACACCCCTCTATGGCTACACCTTC. Amino acid sequence: CASGQVFETPLYGYTF.

V and J are TRBV14 and TRBJ2-3, with D perhaps TRBD1 (6 bases). This CDR3 comprises 14 residues. Germline CDR1 reads SGHDN; CDR2 reads FVKESK. The ends were cut back, 1 base at V and 6 bases at J, with 11 bases in the middle. CDR3 residues: CASSQGTVGDTQYF. In DNA, the CDR3 is TGTGCCAGCAGCCAAGGGACAGTCGGCGATACGCAGTATTTT.

There are many counts of this clonotype. The J gene is TRBJ2-3, the V gene TRBV29-1; D not resolved. V lost 7 bases, J lost 4 bases, and 18 bases lay in between. Germline loops: CDR1 SQVTM, CDR2 ANQGSEA. This CDR3 spans 14 amino acids. CDR3 sequence reads: CSADSRLSPDTQYF. DNA of the CDR3: TGCAGCGCCGACTCCCGCCTTTCCCCAGATACGCAGTATTTT.

The rearrangement uses TRBV10-3 and TRBJ2-3; D ambiguous. Germline CDR1 ENHRY, CDR2 SYGVKD. V shed 2 bases and J shed 2 bases, with 11 bases lying between them. This CDR3 is built from 15 residues. The DNA for the CDR3 is TGTGCCATCAGTGAGCAGCAGGCCCCCACAGATACGCAGTATTTT. Its translation: CAISEQQAPTDTQYF.

The chain has TRBV27 and TRBJ1-2, with D tentatively TRBD1 (5 bases). The CDR3 is 14 amino acids. Germline lookup yields CDR1 MNHEY and CDR2 SMNVEV (reference sequence). Trimming pared 8 bases from V and 1 base from J, leaving 14 bases between. The CDR3 sequence: CASREGQSNYGYTF. The CDR3 DNA reads TGTGCCAGCCGTGAGGGGCAGAGTAACTATGGCTACACCTTC.

This sequence joins TRBV7-9 and TRBJ1-2; D unresolved. The ends were cut back, 1 base at V and 6 bases at J, with 12 bases in the middle. This CDR3 has 14 amino acids. The germline V gene has CDR1 SEHNR and CDR2 FQNEAQ (reference sequence). The DNA for the CDR3 is TGTGCCAGCAGCTTAGGATTAGACATCGATGGCTACACCTTC. This codes for CASSLGLDIDGYTF.

The genes are TRBV7-9 and TRBJ2-7; 10 bases align to TRBD1. Germline CDR1 is SEHNR and CDR2 is FQNEAQ (reference sequence). The CDR3 contains 15 residues. Trimming removed 6 bases from V and 3 bases from J; junction bases left unmatched: 8. DNA of the CDR3: TGTGCCAGCAGATACGGACAGGGGGGAGTCTACGAGCAGTACTTC. Residues: CASRYGQGGVYEQYF.

This rearrangement joins TRBV14 to TRBJ1-3; TRBD1 is a possible D gene (5 bases). The CDR3 sequence is 14 residues long. Germline V gene lookup returns CDR1 SGHDN and CDR2 FVKESK. V was shortened by 2 bases and J by 4 bases, with 9 bases between the two germline ends. CDR3 sequence: CASSQRPGGNTIYF. In nucleotides, the CDR3 is TGTGCCAGCAGCCAACGCCCAGGGGGAAACACCATATATTTT.

The gene calls are TRBV6-6 and TRBJ1-5; D uncertain. Germline V CDR1 and CDR2: MNHNY, SVGAGI (reference sequence). The CDR3 sequence is 14 residues long. V was shortened by 4 bases and J by 7 bases, with 14 bases between the two germline ends. CDR3 protein: CASSFREGGQPQHF. The CDR3 DNA is TGTGCCAGCAGTTTTCGGGAAGGTGGACAGCCCCAGCATTTT.

This clonotype occurred once. V gene TRBV10-3 combines with J gene TRBJ1-6; the match to TRBD1 covers 10 bases. CDR3 length: 15 amino acids. Losses at the gene ends were 2 bases for V and 8 bases for J; bases not matched to a gene: 3. The germline V gene has CDR1 ENHRY and CDR2 SYGVKD. The CDR3 DNA reads TGTGCCATCAGTGAGCAGGGGACAGGGGATTCACCCCTCCACTTT. Translated: CAISEQGTGDSPLHF.

This clonotype appeared a few times. The rearrangement joins TRBV27 to TRBJ1-1, with D possibly TRBD1 on 5 matching bases. The V and J ends lost 5 bases and 1 base respectively, with 17 bases between them. The germline V gene encodes CDR1 MNHEY and CDR2 SMNVEV (reference sequence). The length of the CDR3 is 16 residues. The CDR3 loop is CASSRGHARANTEAFF. The CDR3 nucleotides are TGTGCCAGCAGTCGGGGCCACGCACGAGCGAACACTGAAGCTTTCTTT.

This clonotype was counted at least ten times. As DNA, the CDR3 is TGTGCCATCAGCGGGATTGGGGACAATGAGCAGTTCTTC. Its translation: CAISGIGDNEQFF. The chain recombines TRBV10-3 with TRBJ2-1; a possible D gene is TRBD2 (5 bases). CDR1 is ENHRY, CDR2 SYGVKD, per germline. V was pared by 6 bases and J by 5 bases, with 11 bases between. The CDR3 extends over 13 amino acids.

The V gene is TRBV5-1, the J gene TRBJ2-3, with a tentative D call TRBD2 (5 bases). Germline-derived CDR1 and CDR2 are SGHRS and YFSETQ. Trimming pared 1 base from V and 4 bases from J, leaving 16 bases between. This CDR3 comprises 16 residues. The CDR3: CASSLTRRGPADTQYF. CDR3 DNA sequence: TGCGCCAGCAGCTTGACTAGGCGAGGGCCGGCAGATACGCAGTATTTT.